The 28 T cell receptor beta chains below were found in one sample sequenced in a study of T cell repertoires in ileal Crohn's disease. Time point reported: inflamed ileum from the surgical specimen. Assay: immunoSEQ multiplex PCR; the TCRdb copy retains only in-frame clones and omits some. This table has some 2,900 clones, roughly 83% appearing once. The source material was ileal tissue. The receptors shown here come from an adult with Crohn's disease.

The chain carries TRBV7-9 and TRBJ2-5, with 9 positions matching TRBD2. Germline V lookup: CDR1 SEHNR, CDR2 FQNEAQ (reference sequence). Trimming removed 4 bases from V and 5 bases from J; junction bases left unmatched: 14. The CDR3 length is 17 residues. CDR3 amino acids: CASSSSREGLAGETQYF. The CDR3 bases are TGTGCCAGCAGCTCCTCGAGGGAGGGACTAGCCGGGGAGACCCAGTACTTC.

The chain has TRBV7-8 and TRBJ2-3; D assignment may be TRBD1 or TRBD2 (6 bases each). Germline-derived CDR1 and CDR2 are SGHVS and FQNEAQ. The germline V and J ends were trimmed by 1 base and 6 bases, with 26 bases remaining between them. The CDR3 runs to 19 residues. The CDR3, as DNA: TGTGCCAGCAGCTTAGGGTCCTATGGGGGCGGGACTTTCGTGGATACGCAGTATTTT. Protein: CASSLGSYGGGTFVDTQYF.

V usage is TRBV15 and J usage is TRBJ1-5; 11 bases are shared with TRBD1. Germline V gene data show CDR1 as LNHNV and CDR2 as YYDKDF (reference sequence). V lost 0 bases to trimming and J lost 10 bases; unmatched junction nucleotides: 5. The CDR3 has 15 residues. For the CDR3, the DNA is TGTGCCACCAGCAGAGACGGACAGGGGGCGTCACCCCAGCATTTT. Protein: CATSRDGQGASPQHF.

The V call is TRBV11-2, the J call TRBJ1-2, with D hard to call. Looked up from germline, CDR1 is SGHAT and CDR2 is FQNNGV. V dropped 0 bases and J dropped 4 bases, with 9 bases sitting between them. This CDR3 has 14 amino acids. DNA of the CDR3: TGTGCCAGCAGCTTAGATCTAGTCGTCTATGGCTACACCTTC. Translated: CASSLDLVVYGYTF.

The CDR3 loop is CASSPSAGFTDTQYF. In DNA form, the CDR3 reads TGTGCCAGCTCACCGTCAGCAGGGTTCACAGATACGCAGTATTTT. The rearrangement uses TRBV18 and TRBJ2-3; D is possibly TRBD1 (5 bases). V was clipped by 3 bases and J by 2 bases, with 12 bases between them. Per germline, CDR1 KGHSH and CDR2 LQKENI. This CDR3 has 15 residues.

This chain joins TRBV7-6 and TRBJ1-2, with a possible D match to TRBD1 (6 bases). Germline V CDR1 and CDR2: SGHVS, FNYEAQ. The CDR3 is 15 amino acids. Between the trimmed V and J ends, which lost 6 bases and 8 bases, there was a span of 22 bases. CDR3 DNA sequence: TGTGCCAGCAGTCCAGAACGGGGGGCGGCGAAGGGCTACACCTTC. Translation gives CASSPERGAAKGYTF.

The gene calls are TRBV7-8 and TRBJ2-1, with 9 bases identical to TRBD2. Trimming removed 3 bases from V and 5 bases from J; junction bases left unmatched: 8. The CDR3 has 16 amino acids. Germline lookup yields CDR1 SGHVS and CDR2 FQNEAQ. DNA of the CDR3: TGTGCCAGCAGCTTCCAACTAGCGGGCGTCAACAATGAGCAGTTCTTC. Its translation: CASSFQLAGVNNEQFF. Full variable domain (remainder filled in from reference TRBV7-8 and TRBJ2-1): GAGVSQSPRYKVAKRGQDVALRCDPISGHVSLFWYQQALGQGPEFLTYFQNEAQLDKSGLPSDRFFAERPEGSVSTLKIQRTQQEDSAVYLCASSFQLAGVNNEQFFGPGTRLTVL.

V is TRBV28 and J is TRBJ2-4; D is ambiguous. V shed 1 base and J shed 0 bases, with 7 bases lying between them. The CDR3 contains 15 residues. Germline V gene data show CDR1 as MDHEN and CDR2 as SYDVKM. CDR3 DNA: TGTGCCAGCAGTTTATCACTGCTAGCCAAAAACATTCAGTACTTC. Its translation is CASSLSLLAKNIQYF.

The chain employs TRBV6-5 and TRBJ2-7; D might be TRBD2 (6 bases). V dropped 6 bases and J dropped 2 bases, with 17 bases sitting between them. CDR3 length: 15 amino acids. From germline, CDR1 is MNHEY and CDR2 SVGAGI. The CDR3 protein is CASRISGDSTYEQYF. CDR3 nucleotides: TGTGCCAGCAGAATTTCTGGGGACTCCACCTACGAGCAGTACTTC.

This clone occurred a few times. The chain recombines TRBV5-5 with TRBJ1-3; no firm D call. Trimming removed 0 bases from V and 4 bases from J, with 8 bases in between. Germline loops: CDR1 SGHKS, CDR2 YYEKEE (reference sequence). The CDR3 has 14 residues. CDR3: CASSLAGAGNTIYF. CDR3 DNA: TGTGCCAGCAGCTTGGCCGGAGCCGGAAACACCATATATTTT.

The CDR3 reads CASSSSGTSLEQYF. CDR3 bases: TGTGCCAGCAGCTCCTCTGGGACTAGCCTCGAGCAGTACTTC. The chain is built from TRBV7-2 and TRBJ2-7, with TRBD2 identical over 9 bases. This CDR3 spans 14 amino acids. V lost 4 bases to trimming and J lost 6 bases; unmatched junction nucleotides: 7. Germline V gene data show CDR1 as SGHTA and CDR2 as FQGNSA.

CDR3 sequence reads: CASSTSGANVLTF. CDR3 DNA: TGTGCCAGCAGCACCTCTGGGGCCAACGTCCTGACTTTC. This chain joins TRBV7-9 and TRBJ2-6; no clear D gene. V lost 5 bases and J lost 0, with 2 bases in between. Germline CDR1 is SEHNR and CDR2 is FQNEAQ (reference sequence). The CDR3 extends over 13 amino acids.

The chain has TRBV7-3 and TRBJ2-1, with a possible D match to TRBD1 (5 bases). The germline V gene has CDR1 SGHTA and CDR2 FQGTGA. Trimming removed 1 base at V and 15 bases at J, with 16 bases between. This CDR3 comprises 13 residues. CDR3 sequence reads: CASSLNAGSSRFF. In DNA, the CDR3 is TGTGCCAGCAGCTTAAACGCAGGGTCTAGTCGGTTCTTC.

The gene calls are TRBV7-9 and TRBJ2-7; a weak D match, TRBD2 (6 bases). The germline V gene encodes CDR1 SEHNR and CDR2 FQNEAQ (reference sequence). This CDR3 has 13 amino acids. V was pared by 5 bases and J by 3 bases, with 11 bases between. This CDR3 reads CASSKHGGYEQYF. CDR3 bases: TGTGCCAGCAGCAAACACGGGGGCTACGAGCAGTACTTC. Using reference TRBV7-9 and TRBJ2-7 for the parts outside the CDR3, the full variable domain is DTGVSQNPRHKITKRGQNVTFRCDPISEHNRLYWYRQTLGQGPEFLTYFQNEAQLEKSRLLSDRFSAERPKGSFSTLEIQRTEQGDSAMYLCASSKHGGYEQYFGPGTRLTVT.

This sequence joins TRBV4-2 and TRBJ1-4; 8 nucleotides agree with TRBD1. Germline CDR1 is LGHNA and CDR2 is YNFKEQ. The V segment lost 1 base and the J segment 8 bases; nucleotides outside the gene matches: 0. The CDR3 has 13 residues. CDR3 in DNA: TGTGCCAGCAGCCAAGGACAGGGGGAAAAACTGTTTTTT. It translates to CASSQGQGEKLFF.

The chain has TRBV7-2 and TRBJ2-6; weak D call: TRBD2 (6 bases). V was clipped by 5 bases and J by 4 bases, with 12 bases between them. Looked up from germline, CDR1 is SGHTA and CDR2 is FQGNSA. The CDR3 contains 15 residues. In nucleotides, the CDR3 is TGTGCCAGCAGCCCCGGAGGGTCCGGGGCCAACGTCCTGACTTTC. Its translation is CASSPGGSGANVLTF.

The chain joins TRBV5-8 to TRBJ1-2; D unresolved. CDR3 size: 12 residues. Germline V gives CDR1 SGHTS, CDR2 YDEGEE. Trimming took 2 bases from V and 2 from J, leaving 4 bases between them. The CDR3 region is CASSFPNYGYTF. The DNA for the CDR3 is TGTGCCAGCAGCTTCCCGAACTATGGCTACACCTTC.

This chain uses TRBV5-1 with TRBJ2-1; D unclear. From germline, CDR1 is SGHRS and CDR2 YFSETQ. The CDR3 contains 12 residues. Trimming cost V 0 bases and J 7 bases, with 5 bases left between them. CDR3 in DNA: TGCGCCAGCAGCTTGGACGGTAATGAGCAGTTCTTC. Amino acid sequence: CASSLDGNEQFF.

The chain combines TRBV4-3 with TRBJ2-6; D may be TRBD1 (6 bases). This CDR3 is built from 18 residues. CDR1 and CDR2 (germline): LGHNA, YSLEER. V lost 1 base and J lost 0, with 13 bases in between. CDR3 coding DNA: TGCGCCAGCAGCCAAGGGGACACTAAAAGCTCTGGGGCCAACGTCCTGACTTTC. This codes for CASSQGDTKSSGANVLTF.

The chain carries TRBV9 and TRBJ2-1; a weak D match, TRBD2 (6 bases). This CDR3 has 14 amino acids. Germline CDR1 SGDLS, CDR2 YYNGEE. Trimming cost V 3 bases and J 10 bases, with 17 bases left between them. CDR3 region: CASSAAPRREEQFF. The CDR3 bases are TGTGCCAGCAGCGCCGCCCCTCGGAGGGAGGAGCAGTTCTTC.

The chain employs TRBV10-2 and TRBJ2-7; no clear D gene. The CDR3 is 12 amino acids. Germline CDR1 reads WSHSY; CDR2 reads SAAADI. The germline V and J ends were trimmed by 1 base and 2 bases, with 3 bases remaining between them. The CDR3 DNA follows: TGCGCCAGCAGTGAGTACCCCTACGAGCAGTACTTC. Translated: CASSEYPYEQYF.

This clone is termed large. The CDR3 loop reads CASSDLGGIQYF. CDR3 DNA sequence: TGCGCCAGCAGTGACTTGGGGGGCATTCAGTACTTC. This chain connects TRBV10-2 to TRBJ2-4, with D possibly being TRBD2 (6 bases). Per the germline V gene, CDR1 is WSHSY and CDR2 is SAAADI. Trimming removed 3 bases from V and 9 bases from J, with 9 bases in between. This CDR3 is 12 amino acids long.

The J gene is TRBJ2-3, the V gene TRBV9, with TRBD2 matching 7 bases. Germline V gene sequence: CDR1 SGDLS, CDR2 YYNGEE. CDR3 length equals 15 residues. Trimming removed 0 bases from V and 0 bases from J; junction bases left unmatched: 1. CDR3: CASSVAGGSTDTQYF. The CDR3 DNA sequence: TGTGCCAGCAGCGTAGCGGGAGGTAGCACAGATACGCAGTATTTT.

The chain links TRBV7-3 to TRBJ2-3; D is possibly TRBD2 (5 bases). Per germline, CDR1 SGHTA and CDR2 FQGTGA. The CDR3 extends over 13 amino acids. V lost 5 bases and J 8 bases, leaving 14 bases between the germline ends. CDR3 sequence: CASSKQSGATQYF. The CDR3 coding sequence is TGTGCCAGCAGCAAACAAAGCGGTGCTACGCAGTATTTT. Drawing the rest from reference TRBV7-3 and TRBJ2-3, the complete variable domain is GAGVSQTPSNKVTEKGKYVELRCDPISGHTALYWYRQSLGQGPEFLIYFQGTGAADDSGLPNDRFFAVRPEGSVSTLKIQRTERGDSAVYLCASSKQSGATQYFGPGTRLTVL.

Only a few counts were recorded for this clone. The chain has TRBV11-1 and TRBJ1-2, with D unclear. Germline V gives CDR1 SGHAT, CDR2 FQDESV (reference sequence). This CDR3 region has 15 residues. Trimming removed 1 base from V and 0 bases from J, with 9 bases in between. The CDR3 region has the DNA TGTGCCAGCAGCTTAGATTTCAGCCCTAACTATGGCTACACCTTC. Translating it yields CASSLDFSPNYGYTF.

J is TRBJ2-7 and V is TRBV15; TRBD1 agrees at 8 bases. V shed 4 bases and J 5 bases; nucleotides not matched to a gene: 7. Germline V gene data show CDR1 as LNHNV and CDR2 as YYDKDF (reference sequence). This CDR3 spans 14 amino acids. The CDR3 protein is CATSIRTGPHEQYF. The CDR3 DNA follows: TGTGCCACCAGCATAAGGACAGGGCCCCACGAGCAGTACTTC.

J is TRBJ2-7 and V is TRBV5-1; 9 nucleotides agree with TRBD1. This CDR3 is 15 amino acids long. V was pared by 4 bases and J by 6 bases, with 11 bases of the junction left unmatched. Looked up from germline, CDR1 is SGHRS and CDR2 is YFSETQ. The CDR3 sequence is CASSLSPGQGGEQYF. The CDR3 nucleotides are TGCGCCAGCAGCCTCTCTCCGGGACAGGGAGGCGAGCAGTACTTC.

This sequence joins TRBV7-2 and TRBJ2-1; perhaps TRBD2 as D (7 bases). CDR1 is SGHTA, CDR2 FQGNSA, per germline. V lost 5 bases and J 9 bases, leaving 17 bases between the germline ends. The CDR3 runs 14 residues. The CDR3 region is CASSGGRGGVEQFF. For the CDR3, the DNA is TGTGCCAGCAGCGGGGGGCGCGGGGGTGTTGAGCAGTTCTTC.